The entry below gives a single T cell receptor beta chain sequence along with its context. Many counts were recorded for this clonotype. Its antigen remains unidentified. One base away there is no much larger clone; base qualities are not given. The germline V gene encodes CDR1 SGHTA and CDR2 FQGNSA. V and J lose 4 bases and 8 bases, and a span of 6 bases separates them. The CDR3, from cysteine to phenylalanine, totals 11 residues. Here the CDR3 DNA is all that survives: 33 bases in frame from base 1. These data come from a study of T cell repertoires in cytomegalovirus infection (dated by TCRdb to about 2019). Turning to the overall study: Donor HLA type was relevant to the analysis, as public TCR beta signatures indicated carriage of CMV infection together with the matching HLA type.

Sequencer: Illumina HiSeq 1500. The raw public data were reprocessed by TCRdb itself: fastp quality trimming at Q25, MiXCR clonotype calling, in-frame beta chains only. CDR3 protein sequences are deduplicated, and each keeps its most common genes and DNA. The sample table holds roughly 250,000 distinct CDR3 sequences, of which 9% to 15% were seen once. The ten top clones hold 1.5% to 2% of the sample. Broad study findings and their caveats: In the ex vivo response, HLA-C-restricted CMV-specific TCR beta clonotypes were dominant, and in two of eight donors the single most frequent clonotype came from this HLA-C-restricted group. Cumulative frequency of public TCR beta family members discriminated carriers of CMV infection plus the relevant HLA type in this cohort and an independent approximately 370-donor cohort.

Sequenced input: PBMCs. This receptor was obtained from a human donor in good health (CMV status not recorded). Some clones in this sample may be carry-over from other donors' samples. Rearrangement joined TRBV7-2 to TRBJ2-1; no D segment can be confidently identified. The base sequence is TGTGCCAGCAGCTCCCTCGATGAGCAGTTCTTC. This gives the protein CASSSLDEQFF.